Listed below are T cell receptor beta chains from one sample, sequenced in a study of shared T cell receptors in the human thymus. Sequencing used immunoSEQ multiplex PCR; TCRdb keeps in-frame clones, though not all of them. The top ten clones hold 0.0095% to 0.013% of a sample with hundreds of thousands of clones, approximately 87% of them seen once. The same data also contributed to another study, on human thymus T cells.

The sequencing input was thymocytes. All receptors derive from a boy in the first two years of life with a congenital heart defect. Each CDR3 is given with its conserved first and last residue. A D gene is named only where the DNA matches it firmly. The listing skips clone size in some rows; elsewhere it reads once, few, many or a size class.

abundance	j_gene	d_gene	v_gene	CDR3aa	CDR3nt
.	TRBJ1-5	.	TRBV30	CAWSGGDNQPQHF	TGTGCCTGGAGTGGGGGAGACAATCAGCCCCAGCATTTT
.	TRBJ2-7	.	TRBV7-2	CASSLADSCYEQYF	TGTGCCAGCAGCTTAGCGGACTCGTGCTACGAGCAGTACTTC
.	TRBJ2-5	TRBD2	TRBV7-9	CASSLKTSGQETQYF	TGTGCCAGCAGCTTAAAGACTAGCGGACAAGAGACCCAGTACTTC
.	TRBJ2-7	.	TRBV27	CASSGAYEQYF	TGTGCCAGCAGTGGGGCGTACGAGCAGTACTTC
.	TRBJ2-1	.	TRBV5-6	CASSLDGGVWDNEQFF	TGTGCCAGCAGCTTGGACGGCGGGGTCTGGGACAATGAGCAGTTCTTC
.	TRBJ2-7	.	TRBV7-6	CASSPGLNYEQYF	TGTGCCAGCAGCCCCGGACTTAATTACGAGCAGTACTTC
.	TRBJ2-7	TRBD2	TRBV10-3	CAVGESAGGYEQYF	TGTGCCGTAGGCGAATCAGCGGGAGGTTACGAGCAGTACTTC
.	TRBJ2-5	TRBD2	TRBV28	CASSLREVETQYF	TGTGCCAGCAGTTTACGGGAGGTTGAGACCCAGTACTTC
.	TRBJ2-7	TRBD2	TRBV7-2	CASSLLVGATSPEQYF	TGTGCCAGCAGCTTACTTGTGGGAGCGACTAGCCCCGAGCAGTACTTC
.	TRBJ2-7	TRBD2	TRBV5-6	CASSLGASGYTYEQYF	TGTGCCAGCAGCTTGGGGGCTAGCGGATACACCTACGAGCAGTACTTC
.	TRBJ1-2	TRBD1	TRBV5-6	CASSTPGTGGRNGYTF	TGTGCCAGCAGTACACCCGGGACAGGGGGGAGGAATGGCTACACCTTC
.	TRBJ2-7	TRBD1	TRBV25-1	CASSEWGQVREQYF	TGTGCCAGCAGTGAATGGGGACAGGTTCGCGAGCAGTACTTC
.	TRBJ2-3	.	TRBV10-2	CASTITRETDTQYF	TGCGCCAGCACGATAACTCGAGAAACAGATACGCAGTATTTT
.	TRBJ2-7	TRBD1	TRBV7-9	CASSLHQGQGHSYEQYF	TGTGCCAGCAGCCTCCACCAGGGACAGGGTCACTCCTACGAGCAGTACTTC
.	TRBJ1-3	TRBD1	TRBV7-9	CASSYTGGPGNTIYF	TGTGCCAGCAGCTATACAGGGGGCCCGGGAAACACCATATATTTT
once	TRBJ1-1	.	TRBV4-1	CASSPAGWNTEAFF	TGCGCCAGCAGCCCCGCAGGGTGGAACACTGAAGCTTTCTTT
.	TRBJ2-4	.	TRBV5-8	CASSLEGTHAPKNIQYF	TGTGCCAGCAGCTTGGAGGGGACTCATGCACCCAAAAACATTCAGTACTTC
.	TRBJ1-2	TRBD1	TRBV28	CASRGDRDRANYGYTF	TGTGCCAGCAGGGGGGACCGGGACAGAGCTAACTATGGCTACACCTTC
.	TRBJ2-1	.	TRBV29-1	CSVAIGLALDEQFF	TGCAGCGTTGCCATTGGGCTAGCTCTCGATGAGCAGTTCTTC
.	TRBJ2-3	TRBD2	TRBV4-2	CASSQGLAGVYSTDTQYF	TGTGCCAGCAGCCAAGGACTAGCGGGAGTTTATAGCACAGATACGCAGTATTTT
.	TRBJ2-1	TRBD2	TRBV15	CATSTGAPGTSGYSSYNEQFF	TGTGCCACCAGTACAGGGGCCCCCGGGACTAGCGGGTACAGCTCCTACAATGAGCAGTTCTTC
.	TRBJ1-1	.	TRBV9	CASSVGYRDHKAEAFF	TGTGCCAGCAGCGTAGGATACAGGGATCACAAGGCTGAAGCTTTCTTT
.	TRBJ2-7	.	TRBV5-1	CASTSATYEQYF	TGCGCCAGCACTAGCGCAACCTACGAGCAGTACTTC
.	TRBJ2-5	TRBD2	TRBV15	CATSRGLGGDPETQYF	TGTGCCACCAGCAGAGGCCTTGGGGGGGATCCAGAGACCCAGTACTTC
.	TRBJ1-2	TRBD1	TRBV18	CASSPAGQGGHYGYTF	TGTGCCAGCTCACCCGCGGGACAGGGAGGCCACTATGGCTACACCTTC
.	TRBJ2-7	TRBD1	TRBV29-1	CSVTASDRVESYEQYF	TGCAGCGTTACCGCCTCGGACAGGGTAGAATCCTACGAGCAGTACTTC
.	TRBJ2-7	TRBD2	TRBV18	CASSRLAKTSEQYF	TGTGCCAGCTCACGACTAGCGAAGACATCTGAGCAGTACTTC
.	TRBJ1-2	.	TRBV29-1	CSAVGPPYAPQNYGYTF	TGCAGCGCTGTGGGGCCCCCTTATGCCCCCCAAAACTATGGCTACACCTTC
once	TRBJ2-1	.	TRBV29-1	CSVGGEEPEQFF	TGCAGCGTAGGGGGGGAGGAGCCTGAGCAGTTCTTC
once	TRBJ2-7	TRBD2	TRBV27	CASSSSGTSGESSYEQYF	TGTGCCAGCAGTTCCTCGGGGACTAGCGGGGAAAGCTCCTACGAGCAGTACTTC
.	TRBJ2-7	TRBD2	TRBV5-6	CASSFLAGSNSEQYF	TGTGCCAGCAGCTTCCTAGCGGGATCCAACTCCGAGCAGTACTTC
.	TRBJ2-3	.	TRBV7-9	CASSPPGRGGLTDTQYF	TGTGCCAGCAGCCCTCCGGGGCGGGGTGGCCTCACAGATACGCAGTATTTT
.	TRBJ2-1	TRBD2	TRBV2	CASSGGTSGQEQFF	TGTGCCAGCAGTGGAGGGACTAGCGGACAGGAGCAGTTCTTC
.	TRBJ2-7	.	TRBV5-4	CASSLADEQYF	TGTGCCAGCAGCTTGGCGGACGAGCAGTACTTC
.	TRBJ2-3	.	TRBV14	CASSHLSHTGNTQYF	TGTGCCAGCAGCCACCTCTCCCACACGGGGAATACGCAGTATTTT
.	TRBJ2-1	TRBD1	TRBV5-4	CASSQTGEGEAGEQFF	TGTGCCAGCAGCCAGACAGGGGAAGGCGAGGCAGGTGAGCAGTTCTTC
.	TRBJ2-2	.	TRBV4-2	CASSHVLSGYTGELFF	TGTGCCAGCAGCCACGTTCTTAGCGGTTACACCGGGGAGCTGTTTTTT
.	TRBJ2-1	.	TRBV13	CASSLWALKYNEQFF	TGTGCCAGCAGCTTATGGGCCCTCAAGTACAATGAGCAGTTCTTC
once	TRBJ2-1	TRBD2	TRBV29-1	CSVEGLAGKGDEQFF	TGCAGCGTTGAGGGACTAGCGGGAAAGGGGGATGAGCAGTTCTTC
.	TRBJ2-1	TRBD1	TRBV19	CASSRQGENEQFF	TGTGCCAGTAGTCGACAGGGGGAAAATGAGCAGTTCTTC
.	TRBJ2-3	.	TRBV30	CAWSFKLATHSSTDTQYF	TGTGCCTGGAGTTTCAAACTAGCTACACACTCTAGCACAGATACGCAGTATTTT
.	TRBJ2-7	TRBD1	TRBV28	CASRRQGDFYEQYF	TGTGCCAGCCGCAGACAGGGGGATTTCTACGAGCAGTACTTC
.	TRBJ2-3	TRBD1	TRBV7-2	CASSSPGQGSDTQYF	TGTGCCAGCAGCTCCCCGGGACAGGGATCAGATACGCAGTATTTT